Listed below are T cell receptor beta chains from one sample, sequenced in a study of cytomegalovirus exposure and HLA in healthy donors. Clones were read by immunoSEQ multiplex PCR, and TCRdb kept only the in-frame ones, dropping some. The table records over 80,000 clones, 65% to 85% of them present only once. Sequenced sample: PBMCs. The source is a woman in her 70s in good health and CMV-seropositive. Both conserved end residues are part of each CDR3.

v_gene: TRBV2
j_gene: TRBJ1-6
CDR3aa: CASRAGQGPEALHF

v_gene: TRBV11-2
j_gene: TRBJ2-1
CDR3aa: CASSPSGATSYNEQFF

v_gene: TRBV27
j_gene: TRBJ2-1
CDR3aa: CASSAGRLAGGPNEQFF

v_gene: TRBV7-2
j_gene: TRBJ2-2
CDR3aa: CASSLLQGATGELFF

v_gene: TRBV27
j_gene: TRBJ1-2
CDR3aa: CASSLKTGENGYTF

v_gene: TRBV10-1
j_gene: TRBJ1-1
CDR3aa: CASSETTGGTEAFF

v_gene: TRBV5-6
j_gene: TRBJ1-6
CDR3aa: CASSLGTGNSPLHF

v_gene: TRBV2
j_gene: TRBJ1-4
CDR3aa: CASRAAGEKLFF

v_gene: TRBV5-4
j_gene: TRBJ2-1
CDR3aa: CASSQSQVNEQFF

v_gene: TRBV14
j_gene: TRBJ2-5
CDR3aa: CASSQERGLARTETQYF

v_gene: TRBV10-2
j_gene: TRBJ2-7
CDR3aa: CASSSGRDRNEQYF

v_gene: TRBV12-2
j_gene: TRBJ2-5
CDR3aa: CASRLGGQVGRIAETQYF

v_gene: TRBV9
j_gene: TRBJ2-7
CDR3aa: CASSVGTSGVYEQYF

v_gene: TRBV9
j_gene: TRBJ2-7
CDR3aa: CASSVVGNSYEQYF

v_gene: TRBV5-1
j_gene: TRBJ2-2
CDR3aa: CASSPIPTEITGELFF

v_gene: TRBV28
j_gene: TRBJ1-1
CDR3aa: CASIEFKSTEAFF

v_gene: TRBV11-2
j_gene: TRBJ2-5
CDR3aa: CASSSRQGETQYF

v_gene: TRBV7-3
j_gene: TRBJ2-1
CDR3aa: CASSVSSSYNEQFF

v_gene: TRBV29-1
j_gene: TRBJ1-1
CDR3aa: CSVEGRGNTEAFF

v_gene: TRBV12-5
j_gene: TRBJ2-1
CDR3aa: CASGLVSRGSTYNEQFF

v_gene: TRBV2
j_gene: TRBJ1-5
CDR3aa: CASIGQVPAGQPQHF

v_gene: TRBV7-9
j_gene: TRBJ1-2
CDR3aa: CASSPAGDRVTLKDYGYTF

v_gene: TRBV11-2
j_gene: TRBJ2-2
CDR3aa: CASSLGDSARRTGELFF

v_gene: TRBV29-1
j_gene: TRBJ2-7
CDR3aa: CSVCLGTIREVREQYF

v_gene: TRBV6-6
j_gene: TRBJ2-3
CDR3aa: CASGTGTGSTDTQYF

v_gene: TRBV28
j_gene: TRBJ2-3
CDR3aa: CASRDTPPIGTDTQYF

v_gene: TRBV5-6
j_gene: TRBJ2-5
CDR3aa: CASSPTGGETQYF

v_gene: TRBV9
j_gene: TRBJ2-1
CDR3aa: CASNGESAEQFF

v_gene: TRBV6-1
j_gene: TRBJ1-5
CDR3aa: CASSWDRDSNQPQHF

v_gene: TRBV11-2
j_gene: TRBJ2-7
CDR3aa: CASSLYSSYEQYF

v_gene: TRBV5-1
j_gene: TRBJ2-7
CDR3aa: CASSLTGLEYEQYF

v_gene: TRBV28
j_gene: TRBJ1-2
CDR3aa: CASSFLEVNYGYTF

v_gene: TRBV5-1
j_gene: TRBJ2-3
CDR3aa: CASSYGLAGRTDTQYF

v_gene: TRBV5-4
j_gene: TRBJ2-7
CDR3aa: CASSPRGFVDEQYF

v_gene: TRBV9
j_gene: TRBJ2-2
CDR3aa: CASSTGQGGGELFF

v_gene: TRBV7-9
j_gene: TRBJ1-4
CDR3aa: CASSLNSGLGEKLFF

v_gene: TRBV19
j_gene: TRBJ2-1
CDR3aa: CASSRTSGINNEQFF

v_gene: TRBV6-7
j_gene: TRBJ2-1
CDR3aa: CASSYSNRTDNEQFF

v_gene: TRBV11-1
j_gene: TRBJ2-2
CDR3aa: CASSELWIGDVDTGELFF

v_gene: TRBV29-1
j_gene: TRBJ2-2
CDR3aa: CSVAPTSATGELFF

v_gene: TRBV5-1
j_gene: TRBJ2-1
CDR3aa: CASSFGQEYNEQFF

v_gene: TRBV27
j_gene: TRBJ2-1
CDR3aa: CASGLLGTGGNEQFF

v_gene: TRBV28
j_gene: TRBJ1-1
CDR3aa: CASSLFWGGTEAFF

v_gene: TRBV6-5
j_gene: TRBJ2-2
CDR3aa: CASSKTGDTGELFF

v_gene: TRBV4-3
j_gene: TRBJ2-7
CDR3aa: CASSQDPGGIDEQYF